This is a list of T cell receptor beta chains from one sample in a study of shared clonotypes between healthy human individuals. The method was immunoSEQ multiplex PCR; TCRdb's version includes in-frame clones alone and lacks a portion of them. This table has millions of clones, more than 85% appearing once. Source material: naive CD4+ T cells from PBMCs. Source of these receptors: a young man in good health. Some clones in this sample may be carry-over from other donors' samples. CDR3s include the opening cysteine and the closing phenylalanine or tryptophan. A D gene is named only where the DNA matches it firmly. A row's size may be missing; if present it is once, few, many or a size class.

abundance	d_gene	v_gene	j_gene	CDR3nt	CDR3aa
.	.	TRBV6-4	TRBJ2-1	TGTGCCAGCAGTGACGGGGGTGTGAATGAGCAGTTCTTC	CASSDGGVNEQFF
.	TRBD2	TRBV11-2	TRBJ2-3	TGTGCCAGCAGCTTAGATCTCGGGGGAGGGACTGCAGATACGCAGTATTTT	CASSLDLGGGTADTQYF
.	.	TRBV5-1	TRBJ2-5	TGCGCCAGCAGGTGGGGGGATGCCCAGTACTTC	CASRWGDAQYF
once	.	TRBV7-9	TRBJ1-4	TGTGCCAGCAGCAAGAGGTGGGGGGAAAAACTGTTTTTT	CASSKRWGEKLFF
.	TRBD1	TRBV28	TRBJ2-7	TGTGCCAGCAGTTTCGCCGGGACAGGGGGCTACTACGAGCAGTACTTC	CASSFAGTGGYYEQYF
.	TRBD2	TRBV9	TRBJ2-3	TGTGCCAGCAGCCCATCCACTAGCGGATTCCACACAGATACGCAGTATTTT	CASSPSTSGFHTDTQYF
.	.	TRBV7-6	TRBJ2-1	TGTGCCAGCAGCTTATCCGCGGGACCCAATGAGCAGTTCTTC	CASSLSAGPNEQFF
.	TRBD2	TRBV2	TRBJ2-5	TGTGCCAGCAGTCGGGCTAGCGGCCAAGAGACCCAGTACTTC	CASSRASGQETQYF
.	.	TRBV10-3	TRBJ2-7	TGTGCCATCTCACAGGGAGCCTACGAGCAGTACTTC	CAISQGAYEQYF
.	.	TRBV5-4	TRBJ2-2	TGTGCCAGCAGCCCTACTGGCGGGGGCGACGGGGAGCTGTTTTTT	CASSPTGGGDGELFF
once	.	TRBV18	TRBJ1-4	TGTGCCAGCTCACCAAGAACCCCTAATGAAAAACTGTTTTTT	CASSPRTPNEKLFF
.	.	TRBV6-1	TRBJ1-1	TGTGCCAGCTACCTCAGGCCGGATCATCCTGAAGCTTTCTTT	CASYLRPDHPEAFF
.	.	TRBV28	TRBJ2-4	TGTGCCAGCGGGGAGAAAAGTAGGGGGTTTCAGTACTTC	CASGEKSRGFQYF
.	TRBD1	TRBV29-1	TRBJ1-2	TGCAGCGCCGAGACAGGGATCTATGGCTACACCTTC	CSAETGIYGYTF
.	.	TRBV7-8	TRBJ1-2	TGTGCCAGCAGCTCAAGGGGGGGCCTGAGCGGCTACACCTTC	CASSSRGGLSGYTF
.	.	TRBV6-5	TRBJ2-7	TGTGCCAGCAGTTACTTTGGGGGAGGCGAGCAGTACTTC	CASSYFGGGEQYF
.	TRBD2	TRBV15	TRBJ2-1	TGTGCCACCAGCAGAGATCTAAGAACTAGCGGGAACAATGAGCAGTTCTTC	CATSRDLRTSGNNEQFF
.	TRBD1	TRBV10-2	TRBJ2-5	TGCGCCAGCAGTAGTTCTGGACAGGGGAGGAGAGAGACCCAGTACTTC	CASSSSGQGRRETQYF
once	TRBD2	TRBV5-1	TRBJ2-5	TGCGCCAGCAGCCCCGGGACTAGCGCACAAGAGACCCAGTACTTC	CASSPGTSAQETQYF
.	.	TRBV29-1	TRBJ1-2	TGCAGCGCCCAGTCCGACAGTAACTATGGCTACACCTTC	CSAQSDSNYGYTF
once	.	TRBV30	TRBJ1-5	TGTGCCTGGAGTGTAGGTCAGTCTAATCAGCCCCAGCATTTT	CAWSVGQSNQPQHF
.	TRBD1	TRBV11-1	TRBJ1-2	TGTGCCACCAGGGACAGGGGTTCGCCGGGCTACACCTTC	CATRDRGSPGYTF
.	TRBD1	TRBV11-2	TRBJ2-2	TGTGCCAGCCGTCCGGACAGGACGTCGAGCGGGGAGCTGTTTTTT	CASRPDRTSSGELFF
once	.	TRBV5-1	TRBJ2-5	TGCGCCAGCAGCTTTAGGGGGGCCTTCGAAGAGACCCAGTACTTC	CASSFRGAFEETQYF
once	.	TRBV4-3	TRBJ2-2	TGCGCCAGCAGCCAAGATGAGGCATGGGTAGCGACCGGGGAGCTGTTTTTT	CASSQDEAWVATGELFF
.	.	TRBV6-1	TRBJ2-3	TGTGCCAGCAGTGAGCTATCTAGCACAGATACGCAGTATTTT	CASSELSSTDTQYF
.	.	TRBV28	TRBJ1-5	TGTGCCAGCAGCAAAGACCGGGGGGGGGCTAGTCAGCCCCAGCATTTT	CASSKDRGGASQPQHF
.	.	TRBV28	TRBJ2-1	TGTGCCAGCAGTTCCCCTTCGTTCCTTCCGTCCTACAATGAGCAGTTCTTC	CASSSPSFLPSYNEQFF
.	.	TRBV4-1	TRBJ1-6	TGCGCCAGCAGCCAAAAACCCGGGACGGCCTCTATGGGCCATTCACCCCTCCACTTT	CASSQKPGTASMGHSPLHF
.	.	TRBV7-9	TRBJ2-5	TGTGCCAGCAGCTTAAACTCAGGCTACCAAGAGACCCAGTACTTC	CASSLNSGYQETQYF
few	TRBD2	TRBV6-5	TRBJ2-7	TGTGCCAGCAGTACCGGGACTATGCGCGAGCAGTACTTC	CASSTGTMREQYF
.	.	TRBV6-1	TRBJ1-2	TGTGCCACCTCGGCGGATAACTATGGCTACACCTTC	CATSADNYGYTF
.	.	TRBV19	TRBJ1-5	TGTGCCAGTAGTCCCCGGGATGGTTATAGCAATCAGCCCCAGCATTTT	CASSPRDGYSNQPQHF
.	.	TRBV5-1	TRBJ2-3	TGCGCCAGCAGTCCTGGTCGCACGCAGTATTTT	CASSPGRTQYF
.	TRBD2	TRBV25-1	TRBJ2-7	TGTGCCAGCAGTGACGCTAGCGGGAGGACTACCTCCTACGAGCAGTACTTC	CASSDASGRTTSYEQYF
.	.	TRBV9	TRBJ2-1	TGTGCCAGCAGCGTAGTTCCTAGCTCCTACAATGAGCAGTTCTTC	CASSVVPSSYNEQFF
.	TRBD1	TRBV28	TRBJ1-2	TGTGCCAGCAGTCAGCTCTCCCCGGGACAGGGCAGGGGGGGCTACACCTTC	CASSQLSPGQGRGGYTF
.	TRBD1	TRBV7-2	TRBJ1-2	TGTGCCAGCAGCTTACCCGAAAGACAGGGACGACAAGAAGGCTACACCTTC	CASSLPERQGRQEGYTF
.	.	TRBV5-1	TRBJ2-3	TGCGCCAGCAGCCGCCTCCCCCGAGGGGATGGCACAGATACGCAGTATTTT	CASSRLPRGDGTDTQYF
.	TRBD1	TRBV28	TRBJ2-7	TGTGCCAGCAGGGGACAGCGCAGCGAGCAGTACTTC	CASRGQRSEQYF
.	.	TRBV5-4	TRBJ1-1	TGTGCCAGCAGCTTGGCCAAAAACATGAACACTGAAGCTTTCTTT	CASSLAKNMNTEAFF
.	.	TRBV5-1	TRBJ2-1	TGCGCCAGCAGCTTAATTAGCGCGAGCTCCTACAATGAGCAGTTCTTC	CASSLISASSYNEQFF
few	.	TRBV6-5	TRBJ1-5	TGTGCCAGCAGTTCCTTCAGCAATCAGCCCCAGCATTTT	CASSSFSNQPQHF
.	TRBD2	TRBV9	TRBJ2-2	TGTGCCAGCAGAGTAGCGGGAGAGACCGGGGAGCTGTTTTTT	CASRVAGETGELFF
.	TRBD1	TRBV7-2	TRBJ2-7	TGTGCCAGCAGCCCCGGGACAGGGAGGGAGCAGTACTTC	CASSPGTGREQYF
.	.	TRBV19	TRBJ1-1	TGTGCCAGTAGTAATAGGGGGGGCACTGAAGCTTTCTTT	CASSNRGGTEAFF
once	.	TRBV29-1	TRBJ1-2	TGCAGCGTTTTTACGGGTGGTGGCTACACCTTC	CSVFTGGGYTF
.	TRBD2	TRBV7-3	TRBJ2-1	TGTGCCAGCAGCTTAGCAGGACTAGCGGGAGGCCTCTACAATGAGCAGTTCTTC	CASSLAGLAGGLYNEQFF
.	.	TRBV28	TRBJ2-7	TGTGCCAGCAGTTTCTCGCAGGGGACATACGAGCAGTACTTC	CASSFSQGTYEQYF
.	.	TRBV7-9	TRBJ2-1	TGTGCCAGCAGCTTAGGTCGCGGGACCGGCTCCTACAATGAGCAGTTCTTC	CASSLGRGTGSYNEQFF
.	.	TRBV5-6	TRBJ1-2	TGTGCCAGCAGCGCGCGAACAGGGACTGGCTACACCTTC	CASSARTGTGYTF
.	TRBD2	TRBV11-2	TRBJ2-3	TGTGCCAGCAGTTTGCGGGGAGGGCCCTCCCACACAGATACGCAGTATTTT	CASSLRGGPSHTDTQYF
once	TRBD1	TRBV28	TRBJ2-7	TGTGCCAGCAGTCGTCCCGGGACAGGCACCTACGAGCAGTACTTC	CASSRPGTGTYEQYF
once	.	TRBV29-1	TRBJ2-2	TGCAGCGTGGCAGAGAACACCGGGGAGCTGTTTTTT	CSVAENTGELFF
.	.	TRBV19	TRBJ1-2	TGTGCCGGTAGTAACCGTCAGGGGCCAACGGAAGGCTACACCTTC	CAGSNRQGPTEGYTF
.	TRBD1	TRBV7-2	TRBJ2-2	TGTGCCAGCAGCCCCAAGGTTCGGGGGACAGGGGGCACCGGGGAGCTGTTTTTT	CASSPKVRGTGGTGELFF
.	TRBD1	TRBV28	TRBJ1-3	TGTGCCAGCAGTTTCTCACAGGGGATCGGAAACACCATATATTTT	CASSFSQGIGNTIYF
.	TRBD2	TRBV4-2	TRBJ2-3	TGTGCCAGCAGCTGGACTAGCGGAAGCACAGATACGCAGTATTTT	CASSWTSGSTDTQYF
.	.	TRBV27	TRBJ2-1	TGTGCCAGCAGTTTAAATTACGATGAGCAGTTCTTC	CASSLNYDEQFF